This T cell receptor (beta chain) came from a study of cytomegalovirus exposure and HLA in healthy donors. Study outcomes and limitations: Later analysis indicated greater clonal expansion among HLA-associated TCR beta chains than among equally common other chains. Per a prior analysis, the majority of TCR beta V segments were productive roughly 90% or roughly 30% of the time.

It was with 60 Vbeta and 13 Jbeta primers that the PCR ran. The table came from immunoSEQ multiplex PCR; TCRdb's copy has only in-frame clones and leaves some out. The top ten hold 4% to 6% of the sample, which has fewer than 150,000 clones, more than 70% seen once. Participants comprised healthy donors of bone marrow. Each donor was nominally healthy when sampled (though unrecorded immune exposures were likely). Germline V gives CDR1 MDHEN, CDR2 SYDVKM. The CDR3 extends over 15 amino acids. V was shortened by 7 bases and J by 2 bases, with 15 bases between the two germline ends. Concerning this clone itself: The antigen is unknown.

The receptor comes from a woman aged 45 to 65 in good health and CMV-seronegative. The chain is built from TRBV28 and TRBJ1-3, with D perhaps matching TRBD1 (5 bases). Sample: PBMCs. CDR3 coding DNA: TGTGCCAGCACCCAGGGCTGGTTGCCTGGAAACACCATATATTTT. This translates into CASTQGWLPGNTIYF.